This TCR beta chain was recovered during a study of blood T cell repertoires in COVID-19. In the study overall: From T cells, B-cell-depleted T cells, or PBMCs came the material, which was cDNA or gDNA.

V shed 2 bases and J 2 bases; nucleotides not matched to a gene: 3. Germline lookup yields CDR1 SGHTA and CDR2 FQGNSA. The CDR3 runs 15 residues. Authors' methods: How many nucleated cells were present was estimated from reference gene primer amplification. The assay was immunoSEQ multiplex PCR, and TCRdb's table has in-frame clones only and misses some. V, J and clone size derive from that table, while D and trimming were established from the DNA sequence. Of approximately 670,000 clones detected, around 89% appear once; the ten largest clones hold roughly 0.25%. The sample holds a few counts of this clone.

The TCR was taken from a woman aged 18-30 years with acute or convalescent COVID-19. V is TRBV7-2 and J is TRBJ2-7; 10 bases map to TRBD2. The sequenced sample was peripheral blood. The CDR3 nucleotides are TGTGCCAGCAGCTTATCTAGCGGGGGCCCCTACGAGCAGTACTTC. Protein: CASSLSSGGPYEQYF.